The TCR beta chain described here comes from a study of T cell repertoires in cytomegalovirus infection. Turning to the study itself: Indications came from public TCR beta signatures; they pointed to CMV infection and to a matching HLA type. Study-wide findings and caveats: The ex vivo response was dominated by HLA-C-restricted CMV-specific TCR beta clonotypes.

The V segment lost 5 bases and the J segment 5 bases; nucleotides outside the gene matches: 9. Germline CDR1 and CDR2: SGHTA and FQGNSA. CDR3 length: 16 residues. TCRdb reanalysed the reads using MiXCR and keeps one entry per CDR3 protein. Here the sample spans around 430,000 distinct CDR3 sequences, approximately 46% being singletons. This clonotype was seen many times. Its antigen is still unknown. The sample was cultured PBMCs, taken from culture after CMV antigen stimulation. The sequence derives from a human donor in good health (CMV status not recorded). Some clones in this sample may be carry-over from other donors' samples. The rearrangement uses TRBV7-2 and TRBJ2-3; 11 nucleotides line up with TRBD2. The chain's CDR3 is CASSPTLAGGRDTQYF. The CDR3 DNA reads as TGTGCCAGCAGCCCGACCCTAGCGGGGGGTCGAGATACGCAGTATTTT.